This is a list of T cell receptor beta chains from one sample in a study of shared clonotypes between healthy human individuals. The table came from immunoSEQ multiplex PCR; TCRdb's copy has only in-frame clones and leaves some out. The data hold a few million clones, with roughly 92% observed a single time. The sequenced sample was naive CD4+ T cells sorted from blood. The receptors were gathered from a man younger than 30 in good health. Both conserved end residues are part of each CDR3. A D gene is named only where the DNA matches it firmly. Not all rows give a size; the values are once, few, many and, for expanded clones, a class.

j_call v_call d_call clone_size cdr3_aa cdr3_nt
TRBJ2-2 TRBV9 - - CASSRLTNTGELFF TGTGCCAGCAGCCGACTAACCAACACCGGGGAGCTGTTTTTT
TRBJ2-4 TRBV5-1 TRBD1 - CASSFSGGEFDIQYF TGCGCCAGCAGCTTTTCAGGGGGCGAGTTTGACATTCAGTACTTC
TRBJ1-3 TRBV19 - - CASSPGTSGNTIYF TGTGCCAGTAGTCCAGGGACCTCTGGAAACACCATATATTTT
TRBJ1-5 TRBV5-1 - - CASSLGDVEGQPQHF TGCGCCAGCAGCTTGGGGGATGTGGAAGGTCAGCCCCAGCATTTT
TRBJ2-5 TRBV5-6 - - CASSLASAETQYF TGTGCCAGCAGCTTGGCCTCGGCAGAGACCCAGTACTTC
TRBJ2-6 TRBV7-9 - - CASKRSGANVLTF TGTGCCAGTAAGAGGTCTGGGGCCAACGTCCTGACTTTC
TRBJ1-1 TRBV7-2 - once CASTPSRGEAFF TGTGCCAGCACCCCAAGTCGGGGTGAAGCTTTCTTT
TRBJ2-5 TRBV9 TRBD1 - CASSITQGAETQYF TGTGCCAGCAGCATCACACAGGGGGCTGAGACCCAGTACTTC
TRBJ2-7 TRBV6-1 TRBD1 - CASREDRENYEQYF TGTGCCAGCAGGGAGGACAGGGAGAACTACGAGCAGTACTTC
TRBJ2-5 TRBV6-1 TRBD2 - CASSESGTRSETQYF TGTGCCAGCAGTGAAAGCGGGACTAGAAGCGAGACCCAGTACTTC
TRBJ2-1 TRBV5-1 - - CASSLIDNEQFF TGCGCCAGCAGCTTGATTGACAATGAGCAGTTCTTC
TRBJ1-4 TRBV7-2 - - CASSLSNEKLFF TGTGCCAGCAGCCTATCTAATGAAAAACTGTTTTTT
TRBJ2-7 TRBV28 TRBD2 - CASSSTRRGGSLEQYF TGTGCCAGCAGTTCCACCCGACGGGGGGGGTCGCTCGAGCAGTACTTC
TRBJ1-1 TRBV7-2 - - CASSTTLTSTEAFF TGTGCCAGCAGCACGACCCTGACGAGCACTGAAGCTTTCTTT
TRBJ1-1 TRBV7-9 - few CASSFGGLAEAFF TGTGCCAGCAGCTTTGGGGGGCTTGCTGAAGCTTTCTTT
TRBJ1-2 TRBV23-1 - - CASPGGLQTGRANGYTF TGCGCCAGCCCAGGAGGTCTACAAACAGGGCGCGCCAATGGCTACACCTTC
TRBJ2-7 TRBV10-1 - - CASSRDGYEQYF TGCGCCAGCAGCCGGGACGGATACGAGCAGTACTTC
TRBJ2-5 TRBV6-5 - once CASSQGARETQYF TGTGCCAGCAGTCAGGGAGCGAGGGAGACCCAGTACTTC
TRBJ1-1 TRBV2 TRBD1 - CASSVTGGMEAFF TGTGCCAGCAGTGTAACAGGGGGCATGGAAGCTTTCTTT
TRBJ1-6 TRBV6-5 - few CATGIEKYSPLHF TGTGCCACAGGCATCGAAAAGTATTCACCCCTCCACTTT
TRBJ2-2 TRBV7-9 - - CASSTLVSTGELFF TGTGCCAGCAGCACTCTAGTAAGCACCGGGGAGCTGTTTTTT
TRBJ1-4 TRBV4-3 - once CASSQSLGPNEKLFF TGCGCCAGCAGCCAAAGTCTAGGCCCTAATGAAAAACTGTTTTTT
TRBJ1-6 TRBV30 - once CAWSVSSYNSPLHF TGTGCCTGGAGTGTAAGCTCCTATAATTCACCCCTCCACTTT
TRBJ1-1 TRBV5-1 - - CASSSDTNTEAFF TGCGCCAGCAGCTCCGATACGAACACTGAAGCTTTCTTT
TRBJ2-7 TRBV28 TRBD1 - CASRRQGGSKFYEQYF TGTGCCAGCAGGAGACAGGGGGGTTCTAAATTCTACGAGCAGTACTTC
TRBJ2-7 TRBV7-2 - - CASSPPRAIGYEQYF TGTGCCAGCAGCCCTCCCCGGGCGATTGGCTACGAGCAGTACTTC
TRBJ1-6 TRBV30 - - CAWRITGIINSPLHF TGTGCCTGGAGGATAACAGGGATTATTAATTCACCCCTCCACTTT
TRBJ1-4 TRBV6-6 TRBD1 - CASTTRDRVPNEKLFF TGTGCCAGCACCACTAGGGACAGGGTGCCTAATGAAAAACTGTTTTTT
TRBJ2-5 TRBV18 TRBD2 - CASSATSGTFQETQYF TGTGCCAGCTCAGCGACTAGCGGGACTTTTCAAGAGACCCAGTACTTC
TRBJ2-5 TRBV29-1 - - CSVDFGQGLETQYF TGCAGCGTTGACTTCGGGCAGGGTTTGGAGACCCAGTACTTC
TRBJ2-7 TRBV6-1 TRBD1 - CASSGRQGSIYEQYF TGTGCCAGCAGTGGACGACAGGGGTCCATCTACGAGCAGTACTTC
TRBJ2-7 TRBV10-3 - - CAISEVPGTSYEQYF TGTGCCATCAGTGAGGTCCCGGGAACATCCTACGAGCAGTACTTC
TRBJ2-2 TRBV30 - - CAWSAIRGSGELFF TGTGCCTGGAGTGCGATCAGGGGATCCGGGGAGCTGTTTTTT
TRBJ2-7 TRBV4-1 - - CASSRDPVYEQYF TGCGCCAGCAGCCGCGACCCTGTCTACGAGCAGTACTTC
TRBJ2-2 TRBV6-5 - once CASSYSGHANTGELFF TGTGCCAGCAGTTACTCGGGGCACGCGAACACCGGGGAGCTGTTTTTT
TRBJ2-1 TRBV6-6 TRBD1 - CASSGTEDNNEQFF TGTGCCAGCAGTGGGACAGAAGATAACAATGAGCAGTTCTTC
TRBJ2-3 TRBV6-5 TRBD2 - CASSTTSGRTDTQYF TGTGCCAGCAGTACCACTAGCGGGAGGACAGATACGCAGTATTTT
TRBJ2-2 TRBV15 - - CATSRDRAYGELFF TGTGCCACCAGCAGAGATCGGGCTTACGGGGAGCTGTTTTTT
TRBJ1-5 TRBV6-1 - - CASSGTENQPQHF TGTGCCAGCAGTGGGACGGAGAATCAGCCCCAGCATTTT
TRBJ1-2 TRBV19 TRBD1 - CASSTGQGNYGYTF TGTGCCAGTAGTACGGGACAGGGGAACTATGGCTACACCTTC
TRBJ1-5 TRBV6-1 - - CASSGGQSNQPQHF TGTGCCAGCAGTGGTGGACAGAGCAATCAGCCCCAGCATTTT
TRBJ1-2 TRBV30 - once CAWSRDAEWGYTF TGTGCCTGGAGTAGAGACGCGGAGTGGGGCTACACCTTC
TRBJ2-5 TRBV11-2 TRBD2 - CASSLGLAGQETQYF TGTGCCAGCAGTCTGGGGCTAGCGGGGCAAGAGACCCAGTACTTC
TRBJ2-7 TRBV7-2 - - CASSFGGMTGRLYEQYF TGTGCCAGCAGCTTCGGAGGGATGACAGGGAGACTTTACGAGCAGTACTTC
TRBJ1-6 TRBV15 - - CATSGRTAVDSPLHF TGTGCCACCAGCGGTAGGACCGCTGTTGATTCACCCCTCCACTTT
TRBJ2-1 TRBV5-1 TRBD1 - CASSLGGTGNEQFF TGCGCCAGCAGCTTGGGAGGGACAGGGAATGAGCAGTTCTTC
TRBJ2-7 TRBV10-3 TRBD1 - CATRPGTGSSYEQYF TGTGCCACCCGCCCCGGGACAGGGAGCTCCTACGAGCAGTACTTC
TRBJ1-1 TRBV4-1 - - CASSLGWGTEAFF TGCGCCAGCAGCCTGGGATGGGGCACTGAAGCTTTCTTT
TRBJ2-5 TRBV11-2 - once CASSTTVQETQYF TGTGCCAGCAGCACCACAGTTCAAGAGACCCAGTACTTC
TRBJ1-6 TRBV6-6 TRBD1 - CASSSKGTGISPLHF TGTGCCAGCAGTTCTAAGGGGACAGGGATTTCACCCCTCCACTTT
TRBJ2-3 TRBV7-7 - - CASSPLRSGGTDTQYF TGTGCTAGCAGCCCGCTCCGGAGTGGTGGCACAGATACGCAGTATTTT
TRBJ2-3 TRBV29-1 - - CSVAQKVDTQYF TGCAGCGTTGCACAGAAAGTCGATACGCAGTATTTT
TRBJ2-5 TRBV11-2 - once CASSLGLGGETQYF TGTGCCAGCAGCCTAGGGCTGGGAGGAGAGACCCAGTACTTC
TRBJ1-2 TRBV6-5 - once CASSYSPQGVLYGYTF TGTGCCAGCAGTTACTCACCCCAGGGAGTCCTCTATGGCTACACCTTC